The 21 T cell receptor beta chains listed next were all sequenced from one sample in a study of radiotherapy plus CTLA-4 blockade in lung cancer. TCRdb keeps only in-frame clones here, not all; method: immunoSEQ multiplex PCR. The top ten hold about 25% of the sample, which has 100,000 or so clones, roughly 80% seen once. The sequences come from peripheral blood, collected from a patient treated with radiotherapy plus ipilimumab. These receptors came from a human donor with non-small cell lung cancer that progressed on radiotherapy plus ipilimumab.

This clone has just one count. J is TRBJ2-7 and V is TRBV10-2; 9 bases match TRBD2. Germline-derived CDR1 and CDR2 are WSHSY and SAAADI. This CDR3 is 16 amino acids long. V lost 0 bases, J lost 2 bases, and 5 bases stayed unmatched. CDR3 nucleotides: TGCGCCAGCAGTGAGTCCCTAGCGGGGACCCCCTACGAGCAGTACTTC. This gives the protein CASSESLAGTPYEQYF.

V gene TRBV27 combines with J gene TRBJ2-1; 8 nucleotides line up with TRBD2. CDR3 length equals 18 residues. V dropped 2 bases and J dropped 2; count of bases not matched to a gene: 11. Germline values: CDR1 MNHEY, CDR2 SMNVEV (reference sequence). The CDR3 DNA reads TGTGCCAGCAGTTTAGGAGTCCCGGGACTAGGGGCCTACAATGAGCAGTTCTTC. It yields the protein CASSLGVPGLGAYNEQFF.

The V gene is TRBV10-1, the J gene TRBJ2-2; 8 bases map to TRBD2. CDR3 length equals 17 residues. Germline loops: CDR1 WNHNN, CDR2 SYGVQD (reference sequence). V was clipped by 4 bases and J by 3 bases; unmatched bases: 10. For the CDR3, the DNA is TGCGCCAGCAGTGGCGCGGGAGGCCCTACGTACACCGGGGAGCTGTTTTTT. Translated, it gives CASSGAGGPTYTGELFF.

This clone appeared a single time. The V and J genes are TRBV6-5 and TRBJ2-2, with D possibly being TRBD1 (5 bases). Germline loops: CDR1 MNHEY, CDR2 SVGAGI. This CDR3 comprises 14 residues. Deletions cut 8 bases from V and 1 base from J, with 11 bases between. The CDR3 DNA follows: TGTGCCAGCTCGCCTACAGGGAACACCGGGGAGCTGTTTTTT. Protein: CASSPTGNTGELFF.

V gene TRBV5-1 combines with J gene TRBJ2-1; D not resolved. Germline CDR1 is SGHRS and CDR2 is YFSETQ. Trimming shortened V by 3 bases and J by 14 bases, and 21 bases separated the two germline ends. The CDR3 runs 14 residues. CDR3 amino acids: CASSYKGPAGVEFF. DNA of the CDR3: TGCGCCAGCAGCTACAAAGGACCAGCTGGGGTGGAGTTCTTC.

The chain is built from TRBV4-1 and TRBJ1-1; D is ambiguous. The germline V and J ends were trimmed by 3 bases and 7 bases, with 12 bases remaining between them. Per the germline V gene, CDR1 is MGHRA and CDR2 is YSYEKL. The CDR3 runs to 13 residues. CDR3 sequence: CASSQLEGNEAFF. The CDR3 DNA follows: TGCGCCAGCAGCCAGCTTGAGGGAAATGAAGCTTTCTTT.

The V gene is TRBV28, the J gene TRBJ1-2; D is unclear. The CDR3 is 12 residues long. The V gene's germline CDR1 is MDHEN and CDR2 SYDVKM. Deletions cut 6 bases from V and 8 bases from J, with 13 bases between. DNA for the CDR3: TGTGCCAGCAGAACACCGGAAGCCGGCTACACCTTC. This translates into CASRTPEAGYTF.

Comment on this clone: A junction boundary mismatches the germline segment, possibly from a read error. The chain combines TRBV29-1 with TRBJ1-1, with D perhaps TRBD1 (5 bases). This CDR3 region has 12 residues. Germline V gene lookup returns CDR1 SQVTM and CDR2 ANQGSEA. The CDR3 sequence: CSVQEGPTEAFF. As DNA, the CDR3 is TGCAGCGTTCAAGAGGGACCCACTGAAGCTTTCTTT.

This chain links TRBV27 with TRBJ2-2; TRBD2 aligns across 9 bases. The trim removed 2 bases at V and 7 bases at J, leaving 11 bases unmatched. The CDR3 sequence is 17 residues long. Looked up from germline, CDR1 is MNHEY and CDR2 is SMNVEV (reference sequence). CDR3 DNA sequence: TGTGCCAGCAGTTTAAACGGCGGGAGGGCCGTGGGCGGGGAGCTGTTTTTT. It specifies CASSLNGGRAVGGELFF.

In this sample, this clone turned up once. This chain links TRBV30 with TRBJ2-5; 10 bases line up with TRBD2. The CDR3 spans 13 residues. V lost 7 bases to trimming and J lost 4 bases; unmatched junction nucleotides: 6. Germline V CDR1 and CDR2: GTSNPN, SVGIG (reference sequence). The CDR3 loop is CALTRLAGETQYF. Written as DNA, the CDR3 is TGTGCCTTGACCCGACTAGCGGGAGAGACCCAGTACTTC.

J is TRBJ2-7 and V is TRBV19, with 8 bases identical to TRBD1. V shed 7 bases, J shed 4 bases, and the junction held 12 bases outside the gene matches. Germline assignment: CDR1 LNHDA and CDR2 SQIVND (reference sequence). CDR3 length: 15 amino acids. This chain's CDR3 is CASTSQGGSVYEQYF. The CDR3 bases are TGTGCCAGTACTTCACAGGGGGGCTCGGTTTACGAGCAGTACTTC.

The rearrangement links TRBV13 to TRBJ2-1; 11 bases align to TRBD2. The CDR3 is 18 residues long. V shed 2 bases, J shed 4 bases, and the junction held 10 bases outside the gene matches. Germline V lookup: CDR1 PRHDT, CDR2 FYEKMQ (reference sequence). The CDR3 DNA reads TGTGCCAGCAGCTTATCCCCATTGACTAGCGGGATATACAATGAGCAGTTCTTC. It is translated as CASSLSPLTSGIYNEQFF.

The count of this clone is one. The chain recombines TRBV30 with TRBJ1-2; D unclear. Deletions cut 5 bases from V and 4 bases from J, with 14 bases between. The CDR3 has 13 residues. In germline, CDR1 is GTSNPN, CDR2 SVGIG (reference sequence). CDR3 bases: TGTGCCTGGGGTCCCCGGGGAGCCTATGGCTACACCTTC. This gives the protein CAWGPRGAYGYTF. Variable domain in full (rest from reference TRBV30 and TRBJ1-2): SQTIHQWPATLVQPVGSPLSLECTVEGTSNPNLYWYRQAAGRGLQLLFYSVGIGQISSEVPQNLSASRPQDRQFILSSKKLLLSDSGFYLCAWGPRGAYGYTFGSGTRLTVV.

The rearrangement uses TRBV5-8 and TRBJ1-5, with TRBD1 as a possible D gene (5 bases). The CDR3 is 15 amino acids. CDR1 is SGHTS, CDR2 YDEGEE, per germline. Deletions cut 0 bases from V and 6 bases from J, with 13 bases between. The CDR3 here is CASSLGQGESQPQHF. The CDR3 bases are TGTGCCAGCAGCTTGGGGCAGGGTGAGAGTCAGCCCCAGCATTTT.

This clone was detected once. CDR3: CASSLAGRETQYF. CDR3 nucleotides: TGTGCCAGCAGTTTAGCCGGGCGGGAGACCCAGTACTTC. V gene TRBV28 combines with J gene TRBJ2-5; D uncertain. CDR1 MDHEN and CDR2 SYDVKM come from the germline V gene. CDR3 length equals 13 residues. Trimming left V 2 bases short and J 5 bases short, with 9 bases between.

This clone has a single count. The chain couples TRBV2 to TRBJ1-4, with 9 positions matching TRBD1. The germline CDR1 and CDR2 sequences are SNHLY and FYNNEI. The trim removed 6 bases at V and 3 bases at J, leaving 5 bases unmatched. CDR3 length: 15 residues. CDR3 residues: CASREQGAANEKLFF. In DNA, the CDR3 is TGTGCCAGCAGAGAACAGGGGGCTGCTAATGAAAAACTGTTTTTT.

This sequence joins TRBV5-1 and TRBJ2-1; D gene uncertain. The CDR3 covers 12 residues. Germline V gene lookup returns CDR1 SGHRS and CDR2 YFSETQ. V was pared by 4 bases and J by 8 bases, with 10 bases between. CDR3 DNA: TGCGCCAGCAGCGCCGGATCTTATGAGCAGTTCTTC. Its translation: CASSAGSYEQFF.

This rearrangement joins TRBV5-1 to TRBJ1-1; the D gene is possibly TRBD1 (5 bases). The germline gives CDR1 SGHRS, CDR2 YFSETQ. CDR3 length: 14 amino acids. V was shortened by 1 base and J by 2 bases, with 9 bases between the two germline ends. DNA for the CDR3: TGCGCCAGCAGCTTGCGTCAGGGCAACACTGAAGCTTTCTTT. Amino acids: CASSLRQGNTEAFF.

Only a few counts were recorded for this clone. This chain links TRBV9 with TRBJ1-4, with a weak D call TRBD1 (5 bases). Germline loops: CDR1 SGDLS, CDR2 YYNGEE. CDR3 size: 14 residues. V was shortened by 0 bases and J by 5 bases, with 8 bases between the two germline ends. CDR3 coding DNA: TGTGCCAGCAGCGTAGGACAGCTCAATGAAAAACTGTTTTTT. This gives the protein CASSVGQLNEKLFF.

The chain combines TRBV9 with TRBJ2-1, with D perhaps being TRBD1 or TRBD2 (5 bases each). The CDR3 extends over 15 amino acids. The V gene lost 0 bases and the J gene lost 11 bases, with 18 bases spanning the gap. Germline values: CDR1 SGDLS, CDR2 YYNGEE. The CDR3 sequence: CASSVGGTAASKQFF. The CDR3 DNA reads TGTGCCAGCAGCGTAGGAGGGACGGCTGCTTCGAAGCAGTTCTTC.

The rearrangement links TRBV6-1 to TRBJ2-7; TRBD2 aligns across 8 bases. Unmatched junction bases numbered 3, after V lost 3 bases and J lost 2 bases. The CDR3 runs to 14 residues. Germline CDR1 is MNHNS and CDR2 is SASEGT. This chain's CDR3 is CASSDFGGAYEQYV. Here the CDR3 DNA reads TGTGCCAGCAGTGATTTCGGGGGGGCCTACGAGCAGTACGTC.